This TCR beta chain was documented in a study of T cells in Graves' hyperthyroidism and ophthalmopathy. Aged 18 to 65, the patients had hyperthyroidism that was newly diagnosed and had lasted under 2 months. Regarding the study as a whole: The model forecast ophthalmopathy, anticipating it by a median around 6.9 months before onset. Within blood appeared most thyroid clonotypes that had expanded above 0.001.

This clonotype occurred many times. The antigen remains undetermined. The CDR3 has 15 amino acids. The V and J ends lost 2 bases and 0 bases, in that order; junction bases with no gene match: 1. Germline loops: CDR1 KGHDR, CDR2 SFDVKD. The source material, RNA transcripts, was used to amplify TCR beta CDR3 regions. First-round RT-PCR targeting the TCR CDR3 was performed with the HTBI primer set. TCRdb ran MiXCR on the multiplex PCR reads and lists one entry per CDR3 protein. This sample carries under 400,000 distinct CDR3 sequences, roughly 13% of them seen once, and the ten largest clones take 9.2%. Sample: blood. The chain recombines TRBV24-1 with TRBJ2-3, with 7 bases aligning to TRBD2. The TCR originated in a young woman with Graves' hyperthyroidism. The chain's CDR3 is CATSDWGGSTDTQYF. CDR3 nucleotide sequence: TGTGCCACCAGTGATTGGGGGGGTAGCACAGATACGCAGTATTTT.